Listed below are T cell receptor beta chains from one sample, sequenced in a study of T cell responses to AZD1222 COVID-19 vaccine. TCRdb keeps only in-frame clones here, not all; method: immunoSEQ multiplex PCR. The sample holds 90,000 to 110,000 clones, about nine tenths seen once. Sequenced material: peripheral blood, taken on day 0 of AZD1222 vaccination. The receptors derive from an adult in good health. The CDR3 runs from the conserved cysteine through the conserved F or W. D genes are given only for firm matches. Rows may omit the clone size; those that give it use once, few, many or a size class.

DNA	CDR3	V	D	size	J
TGTGCCAGCAGCTCATTAGCGGGAGGCCTCACAGATACGCAGTATTTT	CASSSLAGGLTDTQYF	TRBV11-2	TRBD2	-	TRBJ2-3
TGTGCCTGGAGGGAAAGACCCGACCAGCCCCAGCATTTT	CAWRERPDQPQHF	TRBV30	-	-	TRBJ1-5
TGTGCCAGCTCACCACCGAGTCCGGGCCCAAGGTCTTACGAGCAGTACTTC	CASSPPSPGPRSYEQYF	TRBV18	-	-	TRBJ2-7
TGTGCCAGCGGGGAGGGCGGTCACAATGAGCAGTTCTTC	CASGEGGHNEQFF	TRBV27	TRBD2	-	TRBJ2-1
TGCAGTGCGAGACAGGGCTATGGCTACACCTTC	CSARQGYGYTF	TRBV20-1	TRBD1	-	TRBJ1-2
TGTGCCAGCAGTCGTGCGGGGGGGTTAAGCAATCAGCCCCAGCATTTT	CASSRAGGLSNQPQHF	TRBV28	-	-	TRBJ1-5
TGCGCCAGCGGCCCGCTAGCGGGGAGCACCGGGGAGCTGTTTTTT	CASGPLAGSTGELFF	TRBV5-1	TRBD2	once	TRBJ2-2
TGTGCCAGCAGCTTATACGGGACCCCAAGGGAAACTGAAGCTTTCTTT	CASSLYGTPRETEAFF	TRBV7-8	-	-	TRBJ1-1
TGTGCCTGGAATACTGCGTCCAATTCACCCCTCCACTTT	CAWNTASNSPLHF	TRBV30	-	-	TRBJ1-6
TGTGCCAGCAGCCCCGGGACAGGGGGGGACACCGGGGAGCTGTTTTTT	CASSPGTGGDTGELFF	TRBV11-2	TRBD1	-	TRBJ2-2
TGTGCCAGCAGTTTTCGAGGGAGGGATACGCAGTATTTT	CASSFRGRDTQYF	TRBV12-3/TRBV12-4	-	-	TRBJ2-3
TGTGCCAGCTCACCAAACAGAGGACAAGAAAAACTGTTTTTT	CASSPNRGQEKLFF	TRBV18	-	-	TRBJ1-4
TGTGCCAGCAGCCCGAGCGGGCTAGCGGGCAATGAGCAGTTCTTC	CASSPSGLAGNEQFF	TRBV7-9	TRBD2	once	TRBJ2-1
TGTGCCTGGAGTGGAAAGCAGGGGGGGGCCCAGTACTTC	CAWSGKQGGAQYF	TRBV30	-	-	TRBJ2-5
TGTGCCAGCAGTTCCTCGGACAGGGTAAAGTACACTGAAGCTTTCTTT	CASSSSDRVKYTEAFF	TRBV27	TRBD1	-	TRBJ1-1
TGTGCCAGCAGCTTGTGGACGGGGGGCGCTTCCTACAATGAGCAGTTCTTC	CASSLWTGGASYNEQFF	TRBV5-4	-	-	TRBJ2-1
TGCACCTTAGAACGATTCCGGGGGGATCAGCCCCAGCATTTT	CTLERFRGDQPQHF	TRBV29-1	-	-	TRBJ1-5
TGTGCCAGCAGTTTCGACCGACAGGGGATCGAGGAGCAGTACTTC	CASSFDRQGIEEQYF	TRBV2	TRBD1	-	TRBJ2-7
TGTGCCAGCAGTTTACGGCAGTTCCCCGAAGCTAACTATGGCTACACCTTC	CASSLRQFPEANYGYTF	TRBV27	-	-	TRBJ1-2
TGCGCCAGCAGCCAAGTGTCGGGCGAGCAGTACTTC	CASSQVSGEQYF	TRBV4-1	-	few	TRBJ2-7
TGTGCCAGCAGTGAACAAAGCTCTGGGGCCAACGTCCTGACTTTC	CASSEQSSGANVLTF	TRBV6-4	-	medium-sized	TRBJ2-6
TGTGCCAGCAGTAGGGACAAATTCTCCTACGAGCAGTACTTC	CASSRDKFSYEQYF	TRBV5-6	-	-	TRBJ2-7
TGTGCCAGCAGTCCCTGGGGAGAGGGCAATCAGCCCCAGCATTTT	CASSPWGEGNQPQHF	TRBV6-2/TRBV6-3	-	-	TRBJ1-5
TGTGCCAGCAGCCCGCGGAATGGGGCGCTTGATGAAAAACTGTTTTTT	CASSPRNGALDEKLFF	TRBV14	-	few	TRBJ1-4
TGCGCCAGCAGCCAAGAACCAAGGAAGCAGTATTTT	CASSQEPRKQYF	TRBV4-1	-	-	TRBJ2-3
TGTGCCATCAGTGAGTCGTGGGATACGGGGGCCGGAGGGGCTTTCTTT	CAISESWDTGAGGAFF	TRBV10-3	-	-	TRBJ1-1
TGTGCCTGGAGTCTCTCCTACGAGCAGTACTTC	CAWSLSYEQYF	TRBV30	-	-	TRBJ2-7